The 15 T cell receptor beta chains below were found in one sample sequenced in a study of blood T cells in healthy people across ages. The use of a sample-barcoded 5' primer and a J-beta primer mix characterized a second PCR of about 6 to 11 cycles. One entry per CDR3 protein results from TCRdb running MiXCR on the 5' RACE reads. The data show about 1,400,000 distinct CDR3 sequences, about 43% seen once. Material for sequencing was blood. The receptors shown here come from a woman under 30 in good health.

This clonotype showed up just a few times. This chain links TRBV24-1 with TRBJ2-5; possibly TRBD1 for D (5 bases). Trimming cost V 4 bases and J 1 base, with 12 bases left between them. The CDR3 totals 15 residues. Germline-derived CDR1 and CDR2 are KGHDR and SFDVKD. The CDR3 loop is CATSEFTGFQETQYF. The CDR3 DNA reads TGTGCCACCAGTGAATTCACAGGTTTCCAAGAGACCCAGTACTTC.

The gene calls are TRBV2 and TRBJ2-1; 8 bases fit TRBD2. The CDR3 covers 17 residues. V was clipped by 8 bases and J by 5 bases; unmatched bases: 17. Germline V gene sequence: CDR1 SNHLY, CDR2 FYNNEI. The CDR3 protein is CASRTSLRGGTDNEQFF. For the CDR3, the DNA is TGTGCCAGCCGGACCTCCCTTCGCGGGGGGACCGACAATGAGCAGTTCTTC.

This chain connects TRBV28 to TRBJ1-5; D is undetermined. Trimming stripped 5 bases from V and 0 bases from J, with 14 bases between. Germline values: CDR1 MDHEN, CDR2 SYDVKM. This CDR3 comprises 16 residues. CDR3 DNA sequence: TGTGCCAGCAGTGCCCCGGGATCCAATAGCAATCAGCCCCAGCATTTT. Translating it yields CASSAPGSNSNQPQHF.

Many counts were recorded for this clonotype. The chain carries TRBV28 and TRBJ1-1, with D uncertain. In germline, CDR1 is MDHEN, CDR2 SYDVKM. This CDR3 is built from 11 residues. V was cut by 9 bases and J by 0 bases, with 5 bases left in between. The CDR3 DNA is TGTGCCAGTACCCTGAACACTGAAGCTTTCTTT. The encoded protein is CASTLNTEAFF.

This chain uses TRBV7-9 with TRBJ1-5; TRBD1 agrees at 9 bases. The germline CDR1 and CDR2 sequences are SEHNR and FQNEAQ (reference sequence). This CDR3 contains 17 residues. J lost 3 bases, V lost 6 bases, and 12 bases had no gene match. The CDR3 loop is CASSSGLGQGDNQPQHF. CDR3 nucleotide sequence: TGTGCCAGCAGTTCCGGGCTGGGACAGGGAGACAATCAGCCCCAGCATTTT.

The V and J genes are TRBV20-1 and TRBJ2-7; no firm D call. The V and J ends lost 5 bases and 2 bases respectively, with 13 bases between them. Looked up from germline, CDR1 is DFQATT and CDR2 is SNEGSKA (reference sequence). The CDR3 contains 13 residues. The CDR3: CSALTPQAYEQYF. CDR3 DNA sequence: TGCAGTGCTCTCACCCCGCAGGCCTACGAGCAGTACTTC.

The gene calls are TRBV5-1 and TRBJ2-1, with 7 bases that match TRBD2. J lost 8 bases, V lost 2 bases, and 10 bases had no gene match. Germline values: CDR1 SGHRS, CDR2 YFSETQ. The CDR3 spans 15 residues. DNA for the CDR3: TGCGCCAGCAGCTTTGGGTCCAGCGGGGAGGATGAGCAGTTCTTC. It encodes CASSFGSSGEDEQFF.

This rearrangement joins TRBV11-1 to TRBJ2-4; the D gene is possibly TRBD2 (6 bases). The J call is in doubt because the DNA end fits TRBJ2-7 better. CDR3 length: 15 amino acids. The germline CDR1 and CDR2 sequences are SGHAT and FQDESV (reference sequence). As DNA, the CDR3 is TGTGCCAGCAGCTCCGGCTCCGCGGGACCCTACGAGCAGTACTTC. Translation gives CASSSGSAGPYEQYF.

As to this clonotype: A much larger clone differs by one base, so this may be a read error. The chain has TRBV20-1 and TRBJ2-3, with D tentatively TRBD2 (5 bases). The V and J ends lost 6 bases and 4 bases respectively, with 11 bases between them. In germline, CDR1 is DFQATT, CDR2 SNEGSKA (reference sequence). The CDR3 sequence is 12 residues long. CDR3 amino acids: CSAPSSADTQYF. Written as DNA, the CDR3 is TGCAGTGCCCCAAGTAGCGCAGATACGCAGTATTTT.

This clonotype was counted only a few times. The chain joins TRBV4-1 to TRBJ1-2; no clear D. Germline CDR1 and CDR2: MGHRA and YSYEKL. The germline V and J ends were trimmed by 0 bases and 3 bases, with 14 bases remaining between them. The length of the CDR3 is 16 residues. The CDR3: CASSQDWHRRDYGYTF. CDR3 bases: TGCGCCAGCAGCCAAGATTGGCACCGTCGGGACTATGGCTACACCTTC.

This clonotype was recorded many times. CDR3 coding DNA: TGTGCCAGCAGCCACGTCCAGTTTTATCGGGTTGGCTACACCTTC. This translates into CASSHVQFYRVGYTF. The rearrangement links TRBV7-9 to TRBJ1-2; D is uncertain. V was shortened by 5 bases and J by 7 bases, with 20 bases between the two germline ends. Per the germline V gene, CDR1 is SEHNR and CDR2 is FQNEAQ (reference sequence). The CDR3 length is 15 residues.

The CDR3 DNA reads TGTGCCAGCAGTTTGCAGACTAGCGGGAGCGACAATGAGCAGTTCTTC. The encoded protein is CASSLQTSGSDNEQFF. The rearrangement links TRBV27 to TRBJ2-1; 12 nucleotides align to TRBD2. The CDR3 totals 16 residues. The germline V gene encodes CDR1 MNHEY and CDR2 SMNVEV (reference sequence). The trim removed 3 bases at V and 5 bases at J, leaving 5 bases unmatched.

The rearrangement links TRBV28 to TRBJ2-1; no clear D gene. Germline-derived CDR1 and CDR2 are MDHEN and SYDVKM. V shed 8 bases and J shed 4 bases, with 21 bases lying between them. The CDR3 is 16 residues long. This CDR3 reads CASSGSGGLGYNEQFF. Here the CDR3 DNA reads TGTGCCAGCTCCGGTTCGGGTGGCCTCGGGTACAATGAGCAGTTCTTC.

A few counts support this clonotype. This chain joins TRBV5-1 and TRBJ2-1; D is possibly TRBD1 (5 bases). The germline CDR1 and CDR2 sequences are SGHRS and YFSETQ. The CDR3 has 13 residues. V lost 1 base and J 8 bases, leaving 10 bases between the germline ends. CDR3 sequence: CASSLPGKDEQFF. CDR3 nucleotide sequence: TGCGCCAGCAGCTTGCCAGGGAAGGATGAGCAGTTCTTC.

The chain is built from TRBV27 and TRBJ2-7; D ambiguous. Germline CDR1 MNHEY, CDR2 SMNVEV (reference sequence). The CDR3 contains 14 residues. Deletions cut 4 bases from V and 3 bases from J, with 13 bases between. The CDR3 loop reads CASSWVSSNYEQYF. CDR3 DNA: TGTGCCAGCAGTTGGGTAAGCTCGAACTACGAGCAGTACTTC.